The 7 T cell receptor beta chains below all came from one sample that was sequenced in a study of blood T cell repertoires in COVID-19. This table comes from immunoSEQ multiplex PCR, and its TCRdb copy is limited to in-frame clones, with some not included. The table lists some 300,000 clones, around 89% of them singletons. What was sequenced was peripheral blood. Receptors were obtained from a woman between 45 and 60 years old with COVID-19, enrolled during active disease.

This sequence joins TRBV29-1 and TRBJ2-2; a possible D gene is TRBD2 (5 bases). Trimming took 5 bases from V and 3 from J, leaving 7 bases between them. The CDR3 covers 12 residues. CDR1 is SQVTM and CDR2 is ANQGSEA in the germline V gene. This CDR3 reads CSVPDYTGELFF. The DNA of the CDR3 is TGCAGCGTTCCGGACTACACCGGGGAGCTGTTTTTT.

A word on this clone: The sample has other DNA sequences that encode this CDR3 too. The chain couples TRBV18 to TRBJ2-7; D is uncertain. The CDR3 consists of 13 residues. The germline V and J ends were trimmed by 3 bases and 1 base, with 7 bases remaining between them. Germline V gene sequence: CDR1 KGHSH, CDR2 LQKENI. In DNA, the CDR3 is TGTGCCAGCTCACCTGGCAGTTCCTACGAGCAGTACTTC. Protein sequence: CASSPGSSYEQYF.

This chain connects TRBV6-6 to TRBJ1-1, with D hard to call. In germline, CDR1 is MNHNY, CDR2 SVGAGI (reference sequence). The CDR3 sequence is 10 residues long. Trimming removed 4 bases from V and 8 bases from J, with 5 bases in between. The CDR3 spells CASSSLEAFF. CDR3 DNA sequence: TGTGCCAGCAGTTCTTTAGAAGCTTTCTTT.

The chain uses TRBV10-1 and TRBJ2-1; 9 bases are shared with TRBD2. Germline CDR1 and CDR2: WNHNN and SYGVQD (reference sequence). J gave up 8 bases and V 3 bases, and 11 bases lay outside the gene matches. The CDR3 runs 16 residues. In nucleotides, the CDR3 is TGCGCCAGCAGTGATATAGCGGGGGTGTACATCTATGAGCAGTTCTTC. Translated: CASSDIAGVYIYEQFF.

The rearrangement links TRBV7-2 to TRBJ2-6; no definite D call. The CDR3 sequence is 17 residues long. CDR1 and CDR2 (germline): SGHTA, FQGNSA. V lost 2 bases and J 2 bases, leaving 13 bases between the germline ends. The DNA of the CDR3 is TGTGCCAGCAGCTTAAACCAGCGATACACTGGGGCCAACGTCCTGACTTTC. This translates into CASSLNQRYTGANVLTF.

With regard to this clone: Other DNA sequences in the sample encode the same CDR3. The chain is built from TRBV7-2 and TRBJ2-1; tentative D call: TRBD2 (6 bases). The ends were cut back, 4 bases at V and 9 bases at J, with 7 bases in the middle. Per germline, CDR1 SGHTA and CDR2 FQGNSA. The length of the CDR3 is 11 residues. CDR3 coding DNA: TGTGCCAGCAGCTCGGGAGTTGAGCAGTTCTTC. This gives the protein CASSSGVEQFF.

The V call is TRBV6-5, the J call TRBJ1-5, with unresolved D. The V gene's germline CDR1 is MNHEY and CDR2 SVGAGI. Trimming removed 6 bases at V and 2 bases at J, with 11 bases between. CDR3 length: 14 residues. The CDR3, as DNA: TGTGCCAGCAGACAATATATGGGCAATCAGCCCCAGCATTTT. Translation: CASRQYMGNQPQHF.